A selection of T cell receptor beta chains follows, all from one sample in a study of blood T cell repertoires in COVID-19. The data were produced by immunoSEQ multiplex PCR, yet TCRdb's version contains in-frame clones alone and is incomplete. The table records 45,000 to 60,000 clones, about 88% of them present only once. The sample taken for sequencing was peripheral blood. The receptors come from a human donor with active COVID-19. The donor label of this sample is uncertain. CDR3s include the opening cysteine and the closing phenylalanine or tryptophan. A D gene is named only where the DNA matches it firmly. Not every row has a clone size; where given, it reads once, few, many or a size class.

d_call j_call v_call clone_size cdr3_aa cdr3_nt
TRBD1 TRBJ1-2 TRBV5-1 - CASSHGDRGSANYGYTF TGCGCCAGCAGCCACGGGGACAGGGGGTCTGCTAACTATGGCTACACCTTC
TRBD1 TRBJ2-2 TRBV25-1 - CASSVYLGTGHTGELFF TGTGCCAGCAGTGTGTATCTTGGGACAGGGCATACCGGGGAGCTGTTTTTT
- TRBJ2-5 TRBV4-1 - CASSRLWLNRGGTQYF TGCGCCAGCAGCCGCCTATGGTTGAACAGGGGGGGTACCCAGTACTTC
- TRBJ1-6 TRBV7-9 - CASSPGTSYNSPLHF TGTGCCAGCAGCCCAGGAACCTCCTATAATTCACCCCTCCACTTT
- TRBJ1-1 TRBV6-6 once CASFFSPNTEAFF TGTGCCAGTTTCTTTTCTCCGAACACTGAAGCTTTCTTT
- TRBJ1-3 TRBV7-6 - CASSPPTWQGGNTIYF TGTGCCAGCAGCCCCCCCACGTGGCAGGGGGGAAACACCATATATTTT
- TRBJ2-1 TRBV9 once CASSVGTTLREQFF TGTGCCAGCAGCGTAGGGACAACCTTGAGGGAGCAGTTCTTC
- TRBJ2-7 TRBV12-2 - CASRLGREGRYEQYF TGTGCAAGTCGCTTAGGTAGGGAGGGCCGATACGAGCAGTACTTC
TRBD2 TRBJ2-3 TRBV5-4 - CASSPGTSGSPDTQYF TGTGCCAGCAGCCCGGGGACTAGCGGGAGCCCAGATACGCAGTATTTT
TRBD1 TRBJ2-7 TRBV5-4 - CASSSRQGAFEQYF TGTGCCAGCAGCTCCAGACAGGGGGCTTTCGAGCAGTACTTC
- TRBJ2-6 TRBV11-1 few CASSDRGVGANVLTF TGTGCCAGCAGCGATCGGGGTGTAGGGGCCAACGTCCTGACTTTC
- TRBJ2-7 TRBV7-8 - CASSLERGSSYEQYF TGTGCCAGCAGCTTAGAAAGGGGGAGCTCCTACGAGCAGTACTTC
- TRBJ2-3 TRBV7-6 - CASSLATIQGVTDTQYF TGTGCCAGCAGCTTAGCGACCATACAGGGTGTCACAGATACGCAGTATTTT
TRBD1 TRBJ2-2 TRBV5-1 - CASSWTGETGELFF TGCGCCAGCAGCTGGACAGGGGAGACCGGGGAGCTGTTTTTT
- TRBJ1-5 TRBV11-2 - CASSARTDSSNQPQHF TGTGCCAGCAGCGCCCGGACAGATTCTAGCAATCAGCCCCAGCATTTT
TRBD1 TRBJ2-2 TRBV9 - CASSTLVGTGKVELFF TGTGCCAGCAGCACCCTCGTGGGGACAGGGAAAGTGGAGCTGTTTTTT
- TRBJ1-5 TRBV5-1 - CASSLDNPNQPQHF TGCGCCAGCAGCTTGGATAATCCGAATCAGCCCCAGCATTTT
- TRBJ1-3 TRBV28 - CASTPFPNTIYF TGTGCCAGCACTCCCTTCCCCAACACCATATATTTT
- TRBJ1-5 TRBV6-1 - CASSGGSSGTRVNQPQHF TGTGCCAGCAGTGGCGGGAGTTCCGGTACTCGGGTCAATCAGCCCCAGCATTTT
TRBD1 TRBJ1-1 TRBV4-1 - CASSPAVGQENTEAFF TGCGCCAGCAGCCCTGCAGTAGGACAGGAGAACACTGAAGCTTTCTTT
- TRBJ2-3 TRBV19 - CASSIGQGFTDTQYF TGTGCCAGTAGTATCGGGCAGGGGTTCACAGATACGCAGTATTTT
- TRBJ1-1 TRBV11-3 - CASSPLQGRTEAFF TGTGCCAGCAGCCCCCTACAGGGACGCACTGAAGCTTTCTTT
TRBD1 TRBJ1-5 TRBV11-3 few CASSKDRGQPQHF TGTGCCAGCAGTAAGGACAGGGGTCAGCCCCAGCATTTT
TRBD1 TRBJ1-1 TRBV29-1 - CSGGTAYTEAFF TGCAGCGGTGGGACAGCGTACACTGAAGCTTTCTTT
- TRBJ2-2 TRBV24-1 - CATSELKDSNTGELFF TGTGCCACCAGTGAACTAAAGGACAGCAACACCGGGGAGCTGTTTTTT
TRBD2 TRBJ2-1 TRBV9 - CASSAGTSSYNEQFF TGTGCCAGCAGCGCCGGGACTAGCTCCTACAATGAGCAGTTCTTC
- TRBJ1-5 TRBV10-3 - CAISAALTFQNQPQHF TGTGCCATCAGTGCCGCATTGACTTTTCAGAATCAGCCCCAGCATTTT
- TRBJ2-5 TRBV19 medium-sized CASSIGLQGKETQYF TGTGCCAGTAGTATAGGTCTTCAGGGGAAAGAGACCCAGTACTTC
- TRBJ2-6 TRBV27 - CASRPTYRAAGANVLTF TGTGCCAGCAGACCCACATACAGGGCGGCTGGGGCCAACGTCCTGACTTTC
- TRBJ2-3 TRBV2 few CASSERGSTDTQYF TGTGCCAGCAGTGAGCGGGGAAGCACAGATACGCAGTATTTT
TRBD1 TRBJ1-4 TRBV24-1 - CATSPGQGSEKLFF TGTGCCACCAGTCCGGGACAGGGGTCGGAAAAACTGTTTTTT
- TRBJ2-2 TRBV19 - CASREDSMNTGELFF TGTGCCAGTAGGGAAGACAGCATGAACACCGGGGAGCTGTTTTTT
- TRBJ2-1 TRBV21-1 - CASSKGGEARMKNEQFF TGTGCCAGCAGCAAAGGTGGGGAGGCCCGCATGAAGAATGAGCAGTTCTTC
TRBD1 TRBJ2-1 TRBV7-2 - CASSSGQGAYNEQFF TGTGCCAGCAGCTCCGGACAGGGGGCGTACAATGAGCAGTTCTTC
- TRBJ1-4 TRBV10-3 - CAISETSDRLFF TGTGCCATCAGTGAAACGAGCGACAGGCTGTTTTTT
- TRBJ1-1 TRBV19 - CASSNKGGTTEAFF TGTGCCAGTAGTAATAAAGGGGGTACCACTGAAGCTTTCTTT
- TRBJ1-5 TRBV21-1 - CASSKGPDSNQPQHF TGTGCCAGCAGCAAAGGGCCAGATAGCAATCAGCCCCAGCATTTT
TRBD1 TRBJ1-2 TRBV10-3 - CAISDGTGIDYGYTF TGTGCCATCAGTGATGGGACAGGGATCGACTATGGCTACACCTTC
TRBD2 TRBJ2-1 TRBV13 - CASSSWLRREGPYNEQFF TGTGCCAGCAGCTCGTGGCTAAGGCGGGAGGGCCCCTACAATGAGCAGTTCTTC
- TRBJ1-3 TRBV28 - CASSSGQSRNTIYF TGTGCCAGCAGCTCCGGACAGAGCCGAAACACCATATATTTT
- TRBJ2-5 TRBV3-1/TRBV3-2 - CASSQDQGTQYF TGTGCCAGCAGCCAAGATCAGGGGACCCAGTACTTC
- TRBJ1-2 TRBV18 - CASSPEGNYGYTF TGTGCCAGCTCACCGGAGGGAAACTATGGCTACACCTTC
TRBD1 TRBJ1-5 TRBV10-3 - CAISGSGQGNQPQHF TGTGCCATCAGCGGATCGGGACAGGGGAATCAGCCCCAGCATTTT
TRBD1 TRBJ2-3 TRBV9 once CASSAAGTDTDTQYF TGTGCCAGCAGCGCCGCCGGGACAGACACAGATACGCAGTATTTT
TRBD2 TRBJ2-3 TRBV3-1/TRBV3-2 - CASSQRLAGGAADTQYF TGTGCCAGCAGCCAACGGCTAGCGGGGGGGGCTGCAGATACGCAGTATTTT
TRBD1 TRBJ2-5 TRBV29-1 - CSASGTGGETQYF TGCAGCGCTTCCGGGACAGGAGGAGAGACCCAGTACTTC
TRBD1 TRBJ1-2 TRBV19 - CATSPTMNTGTGYGYTF TGTGCCACCTCACCTACAATGAATACCGGGACAGGATATGGCTACACCTTC
- TRBJ2-7 TRBV2 - CASSVQGYEQYF TGTGCCAGCAGTGTACAGGGATACGAGCAGTACTTC
TRBD2 TRBJ2-5 TRBV5-4 once CASSSIAGGWETQYF TGTGCCAGCAGCTCTATAGCGGGGGGTTGGGAGACCCAGTACTTC
TRBD1 TRBJ1-6 TRBV15 - CATSRERGRGLSNSPLHF TGTGCCACCAGCAGAGAAAGGGGCAGGGGGCTTTCTAATTCACCCCTCCACTTT
TRBD1 TRBJ1-3 TRBV28 once CASSLPGTAPGNTIYF TGTGCCAGCAGTTTACCCGGGACAGCTCCTGGAAACACCATATATTTT
- TRBJ2-6 TRBV6-4 - CASSDGSGANVLTF TGTGCCAGCAGTGACGGCTCCGGGGCCAACGTCCTGACTTTC
- TRBJ1-1 TRBV7-9 - CASSPDRFGTEAFF TGTGCCAGCAGCCCAGACAGGTTCGGCACTGAAGCTTTCTTT
- TRBJ1-2 TRBV18 - CASSPPGISDYGYTF TGTGCCAGCTCACCACCTGGTATATCGGACTATGGCTACACCTTC